Below, 15 T cell receptor beta chains from the same sample are listed, as sequenced in a study of breast tumors, draining lymph nodes, adjacent tissues. TCRdb fed the multiplex PCR reads into MiXCR, producing one record per CDR3 protein. The sample holds over 130,000 distinct CDR3 sequences, approximately 29% seen once. Axillary draining lymph nodes of breast cancer patients supplied the node samples. The material sequenced was axillary lymph node tissue. The receptors stem from a female donor with breast cancer. Some clones in this sample may be carry-over from other donors' samples.

There are many counts of this clonotype. The V gene is TRBV5-1, the J gene TRBJ1-4; D gene uncertain. This CDR3 region has 15 residues. V was shortened by 1 base and J by 8 bases, with 15 bases between the two germline ends. In germline, CDR1 is SGHRS, CDR2 YFSETQ. CDR3 sequence (DNA): TGCGCCAGCAGCTTGAGCAAATCCATAGAAGAAAAACTGTTTTTT. Protein product: CASSLSKSIEEKLFF.

Worth noting for this clonotype: The junction shows a germline mismatch at one end, possibly a read error. The genes are TRBV10-3 and TRBJ2-3, with 10 bases fitting TRBD2. The V gene's germline CDR1 is ENHRY and CDR2 SYGVKD. There are 14 residues in the CDR3. This CDR3 is CAISSGGATDTQYF. Here the CDR3 DNA reads TGTGCCATCAGTAGCGGGGGGGCCACAGACACGCAGTATTTT.

This clonotype was found many times. The rearrangement links TRBV4-2 to TRBJ1-2, with TRBD1 matching 12 bases. The germline gives CDR1 LGHNA, CDR2 YNFKEQ. CDR3 size: 15 residues. V dropped 0 bases and J dropped 10; count of bases not matched to a gene: 6. CDR3 in DNA: TGTGCCAGCAGCCAAGATTACGGGACAGGGGGCCTCTACACCTTC. Encoded protein: CASSQDYGTGGLYTF.

This clonotype was recorded at least ten times. The chain links TRBV19 to TRBJ2-7; 9 bases are shared with TRBD1. After removal of 5 bases from V and 6 bases from J, the junction contained 11 bases not matched to a gene. CDR3 size: 15 residues. The germline CDR1 and CDR2 sequences are LNHDA and SQIVND (reference sequence). Here the CDR3 DNA reads TGTGCCAGTAGTTCCACCGGGACAGGGTTATTCGAGCAGTACTTC. It encodes CASSSTGTGLFEQYF.

CDR3 sequence: CASSLRRGAKNIQYF. The CDR3 DNA is TGTGCCAGCAGCTTACGGCGGGGGGCCAAAAACATTCAGTACTTC. V gene TRBV13 combines with J gene TRBJ2-4; 7 nucleotides agree with TRBD2. Germline V gene lookup returns CDR1 PRHDT and CDR2 FYEKMQ (reference sequence). V was pared by 2 bases and J by 1 base, with 2 bases of the junction left unmatched. The CDR3 extends over 15 amino acids.

A word on this clonotype: A read error may account for a junction end that differs from germline. V and J are TRBV5-1 and TRBJ2-3, with no clear D. This CDR3 is built from 13 residues. Per germline, CDR1 SGHRS and CDR2 YFSETQ. The CDR3 here is CASSREFTDAQYF. The CDR3 DNA sequence: TGCGCCAGCAGTAGAGAGTTCACAGATGCGCAGTATTTT.

This clonotype was picked up many times. An end of the junction differs from the germline gene, which may be a read error. The rearrangement uses TRBV6-5 and TRBJ1-6, with a weak D call TRBD1 (5 bases). Germline CDR1 is MNHEY and CDR2 is SVGAGI. The CDR3 is made up of 16 amino acids. The DNA for the CDR3 is TGTGCCAGCAGTCACTCTGGGGCCTCAGGAGGGTCACCCCTCCACTTT. Encoded protein: CASSHSGASGGSPLHF.

The chain has TRBV6-4 and TRBJ2-7, with 8 bases matching TRBD1. With V trimmed by 6 bases and J by 2 bases, 9 bases remained unmatched. The CDR3 runs 15 residues. Germline V gene data show CDR1 as MRHNA and CDR2 as SNTAGT. CDR3 sequence reads: CASSSGTGTTYEQYV. CDR3 nucleotide sequence: TGTGCCAGCAGCTCCGGGACAGGTACAACCTACGAGCAGTACGTC.

This clonotype has a count of ten or more. J is TRBJ2-1 and V is TRBV4-1; D might be TRBD2 (6 bases). CDR1 MGHRA and CDR2 YSYEKL come from the germline V gene. CDR3 size: 13 residues. V lost 2 bases to trimming and J lost 10 bases, with 12 bases between them. CDR3: CASSQLAPLEQFF. The CDR3 coding sequence is TGCGCCAGCAGCCAACTAGCGCCCTTGGAGCAGTTCTTC.

This clonotype was counted only a few times. The chain employs TRBV6-6 and TRBJ1-1; 8 bases line up with TRBD1. The V and J ends lost 2 bases and 3 bases, in that order; junction bases with no gene match: 8. The CDR3 has 16 amino acids. The V gene's germline CDR1 is MNHNY and CDR2 SVGAGI (reference sequence). For the CDR3, the DNA is TGTGCCAGCAGTTACCCTTCGACAGGGGAGGACACTGAAGCTTTCTTT. Its translation is CASSYPSTGEDTEAFF.

At least ten counts were recorded for this clonotype. The V gene is TRBV4-3, the J gene TRBJ2-7; 7 bases align to TRBD1. CDR1 is LGHNA and CDR2 is YSLEER in the germline V gene. Germline trimming cut 3 bases from V and 1 base from J; bases unmatched to any gene: 6. The CDR3 has 15 residues. CDR3 nucleotides: TGCGCCAGCAGCCAGCTTAGACAGGGATCCTACGAGCAGTACGTC. Protein product: CASSQLRQGSYEQYV.

This clonotype was detected a few times. A read error is possible here, since a much larger clone lies one base away. This chain links TRBV20-1 with TRBJ1-5; a possible D gene is TRBD1 (6 bases). CDR3 length: 14 residues. CDR1 and CDR2 from the germline V gene are DFQATT and SNEGSKA (reference sequence). The CDR3 region is CSARGTEYNPPQHF. The CDR3 DNA reads as TGCAGTGCTAGAGGGACAGAGTACAATCCGCCCCAGCATTTT.

This clonotype was counted many times. The chain couples TRBV3-1 to TRBJ2-2; no definite D call. Trimming left V 6 bases short and J 0 bases short, with 8 bases between. Germline V lookup: CDR1 LGHDT, CDR2 YNNKEL (reference sequence). CDR3 length: 14 residues. The CDR3 region is CASRGRSNTGELFF. For the CDR3, the DNA is TGTGCCAGCAGAGGCAGGTCGAACACCGGGGAGCTGTTTTTT.

This clonotype was recorded many times. The V call is TRBV5-1, the J call TRBJ2-3, with D perhaps TRBD1 or TRBD2 (6 bases each). V lost 5 bases to trimming and J lost 4 bases, with 11 bases between them. The CDR3 has 13 residues. Germline loops: CDR1 SGHRS, CDR2 YFSETQ. As DNA, the CDR3 is TGCGCCAGCAGGCCCGGGGGCCCAGATACGCAGTATTTT. It yields the protein CASRPGGPDTQYF.

This clonotype was seen ten or more times. The J gene is TRBJ1-2, the V gene TRBV14; maybe TRBD1 (5 bases). CDR1 and CDR2 (germline): SGHDN, FVKESK. The CDR3 length is 16 residues. The V end lost 3 bases, the J end lost 6 bases, and 20 bases lay between the germline ends. CDR3 DNA sequence: TGTGCCAGCAGCCACGAACCCTTTTGGGGGGGGGATGGCTACACCTTC. Its translation is CASSHEPFWGGDGYTF.